Shown below are 5 T cell receptor beta chains from a single sample sequenced in a study of shared clonotypes between healthy human individuals. Sequencing used immunoSEQ multiplex PCR; TCRdb keeps in-frame clones, though not all of them. The sample holds about 2 million clones, 85% to 95% seen once. The sequenced material came from naive CD4+ T cells sorted from blood. Stated subset: CD45RA+ positively selected. The source is a young man in good health.

On this clone: Other DNA sequences within the sample encode an identical CDR3. V usage is TRBV30 and J usage is TRBJ1-4; possibly TRBD1 for D (5 bases). The germline CDR1 and CDR2 sequences are GTSNPN and SVGIG (reference sequence). This CDR3 has 13 amino acids. Trimming shortened V by 3 bases and J by 8 bases, and 13 bases separated the two germline ends. CDR3 coding DNA: TGTGCCTGGAGCGGGCAGGGCGGCGAAAAACTGTTTTTT. Amino acids: CAWSGQGGEKLFF.

The rearrangement uses TRBV18 and TRBJ1-2; D is uncertain. CDR1 is KGHSH, CDR2 LQKENI, per germline. This CDR3 comprises 15 residues. Deletions cut 5 bases from V and 6 bases from J, with 19 bases between. The CDR3 nucleotides are TGTGCCAGCTCATTAAGCCAGGCCCTCTCAGATGGCTACACCTTC. Protein sequence: CASSLSQALSDGYTF.

The CDR3, as DNA: TGCGCCAGCAGCTGGGCGGTACAAGAGACCCAGTACTTC. Translating gives CASSWAVQETQYF. The chain uses TRBV5-1 and TRBJ2-5; D is unresolved. This CDR3 is 13 amino acids long. Germline loops: CDR1 SGHRS, CDR2 YFSETQ. Trimming left V 3 bases short and J 2 bases short, with 8 bases between.

This chain uses TRBV7-2 with TRBJ1-4, with D unclear. The germline V gene has CDR1 SGHTA and CDR2 FQGNSA. This CDR3 spans 12 amino acids. The V gene lost 5 bases and the J gene lost 1 base, with 2 bases spanning the gap. The CDR3 region has the DNA TGTGCCAGCAGCATAACTAATGAAAAACTGTTTTTT. It yields the protein CASSITNEKLFF.

The chain has TRBV4-3 and TRBJ2-7; 10 nucleotides match TRBD2. The CDR3 consists of 22 residues. The germline CDR1 and CDR2 sequences are LGHNA and YSLEER. V dropped 0 bases and J dropped 0; count of bases not matched to a gene: 20. CDR3 protein: CASSQDREWTSGGQYRSYEQYF. In DNA, the CDR3 is TGCGCCAGCAGCCAAGATAGGGAATGGACTAGCGGAGGCCAATACCGCTCCTACGAGCAGTACTTC.